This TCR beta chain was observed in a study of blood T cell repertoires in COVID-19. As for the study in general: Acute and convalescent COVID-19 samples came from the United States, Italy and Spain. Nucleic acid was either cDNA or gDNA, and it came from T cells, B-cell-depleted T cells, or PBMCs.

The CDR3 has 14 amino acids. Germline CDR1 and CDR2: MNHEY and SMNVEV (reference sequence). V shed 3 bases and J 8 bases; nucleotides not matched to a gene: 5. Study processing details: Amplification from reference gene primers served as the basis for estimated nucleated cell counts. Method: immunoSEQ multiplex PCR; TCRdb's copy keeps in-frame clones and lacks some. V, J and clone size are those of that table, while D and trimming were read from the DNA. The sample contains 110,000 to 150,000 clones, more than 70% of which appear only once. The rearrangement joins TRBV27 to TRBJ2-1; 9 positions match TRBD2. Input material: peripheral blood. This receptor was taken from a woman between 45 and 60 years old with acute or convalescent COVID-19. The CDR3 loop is CASSLAGGPYEQFF. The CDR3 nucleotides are TGTGCCAGCAGTTTGGCGGGGGGGCCCTATGAGCAGTTCTTC.